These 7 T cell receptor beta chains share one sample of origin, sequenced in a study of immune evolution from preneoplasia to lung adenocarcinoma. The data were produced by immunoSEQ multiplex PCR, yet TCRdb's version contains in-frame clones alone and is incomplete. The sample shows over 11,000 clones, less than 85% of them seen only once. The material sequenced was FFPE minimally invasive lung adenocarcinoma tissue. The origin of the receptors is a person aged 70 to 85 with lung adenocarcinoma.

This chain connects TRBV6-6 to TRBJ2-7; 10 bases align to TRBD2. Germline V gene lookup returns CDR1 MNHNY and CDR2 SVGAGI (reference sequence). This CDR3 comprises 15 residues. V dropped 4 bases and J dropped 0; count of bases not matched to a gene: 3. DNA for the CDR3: TGTGCCAGCAGTTTAAGCGGGGGGGGCTCCTACGAGCAGTACTTC. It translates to CASSLSGGGSYEQYF.

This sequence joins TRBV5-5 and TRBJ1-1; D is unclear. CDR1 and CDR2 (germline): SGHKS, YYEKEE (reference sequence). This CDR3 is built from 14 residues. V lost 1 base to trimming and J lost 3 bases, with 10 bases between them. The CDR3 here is CASSLNTDYTEAFF. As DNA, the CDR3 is TGTGCCAGCAGCTTGAACACTGATTACACTGAAGCTTTCTTT.

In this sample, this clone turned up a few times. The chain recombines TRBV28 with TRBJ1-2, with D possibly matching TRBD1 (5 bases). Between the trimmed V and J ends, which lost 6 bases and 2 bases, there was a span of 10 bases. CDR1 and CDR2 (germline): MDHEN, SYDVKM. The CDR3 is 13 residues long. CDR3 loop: CASREGTNYGYTF. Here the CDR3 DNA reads TGTGCCAGCAGGGAGGGGACCAACTATGGCTACACCTTC.

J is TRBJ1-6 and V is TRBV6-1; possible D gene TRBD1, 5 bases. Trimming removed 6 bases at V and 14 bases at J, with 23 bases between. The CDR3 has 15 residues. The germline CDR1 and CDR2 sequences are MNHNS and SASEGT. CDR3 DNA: TGTGCCAGCAGGTTGGACACGGGCGGTGGGGTTGCCCTCCACTTT. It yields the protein CASRLDTGGGVALHF.

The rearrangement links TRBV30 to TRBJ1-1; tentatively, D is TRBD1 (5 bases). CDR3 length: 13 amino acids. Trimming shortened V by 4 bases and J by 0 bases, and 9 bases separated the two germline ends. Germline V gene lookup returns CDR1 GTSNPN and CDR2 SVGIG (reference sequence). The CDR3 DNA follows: TGTGCCTGGAAGGGGACGGTGAACACTGAAGCTTTCTTT. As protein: CAWKGTVNTEAFF.

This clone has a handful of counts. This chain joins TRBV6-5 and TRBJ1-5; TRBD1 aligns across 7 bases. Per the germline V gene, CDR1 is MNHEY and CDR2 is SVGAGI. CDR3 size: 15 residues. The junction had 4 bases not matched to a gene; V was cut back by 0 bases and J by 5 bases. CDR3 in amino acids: CASSYSRGGDQPQHF. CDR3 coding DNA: TGTGCCAGCAGTTACTCGAGAGGGGGCGATCAGCCCCAGCATTTT.

CDR3 DNA sequence: TGTGCCAGCAGCCCCACAGGGTGGTCAAGCAATCAGCCCCAGCATTTT. Protein: CASSPTGWSSNQPQHF. J is TRBJ1-5 and V is TRBV9, with a possible D match to TRBD1 (6 bases). In germline, CDR1 is SGDLS, CDR2 YYNGEE. V lost 4 bases and J 1 base, leaving 15 bases between the germline ends. The CDR3 consists of 16 residues.